The sequence of this TCR beta chain was determined in a study of blood T cell repertoires in COVID-19. The method was immunoSEQ multiplex PCR; TCRdb's version includes in-frame clones alone and lacks a portion of them. The sample records about 150,000 clones, around 80% being singletons. This clone was counted once. The CDR3 covers 18 residues. V shed 0 bases and J 7 bases; nucleotides not matched to a gene: 9. Germline lookup yields CDR1 MNHEY and CDR2 SMNVEV (reference sequence). The specimen sequenced was peripheral blood. The rearrangement links TRBV27 to TRBJ2-1; 13 positions match TRBD2. The sequence was obtained from a woman aged 45-65 years with acute or convalescent COVID-19. CDR3 residues: CASSLSQLAGGPRNEQFF. The CDR3 DNA sequence: TGTGCCAGCAGTTTATCCCAACTAGCGGGGGGGCCACGGAATGAGCAGTTCTTC.